The rows below give T cell receptor beta chains drawn from one sample of a study of blood T cell repertoires in COVID-19. Sequenced by immunoSEQ multiplex PCR; TCRdb stores in-frame clones only, minus some. Of about 220,000 clones listed, more than 65% were seen once; the top ten hold less than 2.5%. Sequenced input: peripheral blood. These receptors were collected from a woman aged 55-70 years with acute or convalescent COVID-19. CDR3s leave out the opening cysteine and the closing phenylalanine or tryptophan. Where a row states a size, it is once, few, many or the class of an expanded clone; other rows omit it.

TRBV28	once	ASSPGQGSGYT
TRBV6-6	-	ASSYSQGSYEQY
TRBV2	once	ASVSDSGANVLT
TRBV4-1	-	ASSQGLLSNQPQH
TRBV4-1	-	ASSQDAGTFLQQY
TRBV20-1	-	SASSSGGSYEQY
TRBV2	-	ASRQGPGGNQPQH
TRBV6-5	-	ASSTTGVISYEQY
TRBV9	-	ASSVGTGVNEKLF
TRBV18	-	ASSPPPGGPSYEQY
TRBV9	once	ASSVSGGYQETQY
TRBV13	-	ASADSSYNEQF
TRBV6-6	-	ASSYTTGATEAF
TRBV4-2	-	ASSQDEGTRGYT
TRBV7-3	-	ASSLTGTGDSGNTIY
TRBV5-4	-	ASSLDSLTYGYT
TRBV30	once	AWGRRIYEQY
TRBV5-8	-	ASSSYRGYQETQY
TRBV28	once	ASSRFSGGQNEQF
TRBV5-1	-	ASSLVGTGGKLF
TRBV6-5	-	ASSLEYNSPLH
TRBV6-2/TRBV6-3	-	ASSRQGPEAF
TRBV27	-	ASSLAFGGIAF
TRBV3-1/TRBV3-2	-	ASSHKTGVSEKLF
TRBV9	once	ASRATEEETQY
TRBV3-1/TRBV3-2	-	ASSHSDEQY
TRBV4-1	few	ASSQGTGTKGYT
TRBV7-8	-	ASSLAGATQY
TRBV9	-	ASSVNPRTGEDYGYT
TRBV9	-	ASSVDTFSYNEQF
TRBV3-1/TRBV3-2	-	ASSQLQGVVNSPLH
TRBV7-8	-	ASSKQNNYGYT
TRBV5-4	-	ASSFVAGTGNNEQF
TRBV15	-	ATSRDGTDYGYT
TRBV6-4	-	ASSDDGGLLQPQH
TRBV4-2	-	ASSQAGTGSGANVLT
TRBV2	-	AKRPGTGELF
TRBV28	-	ASTPGGGYGYT
TRBV6-5	-	ASSRRDREFTEAF
TRBV11-2	-	ASSSTGRGETQY
TRBV5-4	-	ASSLEGRIPGNTIY
TRBV5-3	-	ARSLTKLGGKGYT
TRBV12-2	-	ASRLVGSGSTDTQY
TRBV18	few	ASSPEPGSGYT
TRBV19	-	ASSTGRQAGQPQH